This TCR beta chain stems from a study of T-cell memory formation after mild COVID-19. Each CDR3 protein gets one entry after TCRdb re-called the 5' RACE reads with MiXCR. The table includes 200,000 to 250,000 distinct CDR3 sequences, roughly 15% detected once. This clonotype was counted many times. The source of this sequence is a man in his late teens or twenties who had mild COVID-19 (a few samples of this study predate the infection). Cell type and time point are not known. Material for sequencing was PBMCs or a T cell subset sorted from them (not recorded which).

This CDR3 is CASSLFRGPRDTQYF. The CDR3 DNA sequence: TGTGCCAGCAGCTTGTTTCGGGGCCCCCGCGATACGCAGTATTTT. The genes are TRBV7-8 and TRBJ2-3; D might be TRBD1 or TRBD2, each matching 5 bases. V lost 3 bases and J lost 6, with 16 bases in between. The germline CDR1 and CDR2 sequences are SGHVS and FQNEAQ. This CDR3 has 15 residues.